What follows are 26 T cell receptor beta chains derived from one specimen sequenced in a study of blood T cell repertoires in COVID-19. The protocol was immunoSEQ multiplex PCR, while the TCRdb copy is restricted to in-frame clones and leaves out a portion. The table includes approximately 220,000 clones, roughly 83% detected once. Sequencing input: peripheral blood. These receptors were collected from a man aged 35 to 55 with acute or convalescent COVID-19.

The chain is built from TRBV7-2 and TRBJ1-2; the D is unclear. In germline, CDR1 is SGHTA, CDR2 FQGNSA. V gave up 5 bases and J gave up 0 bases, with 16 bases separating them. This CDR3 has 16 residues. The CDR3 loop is CASSPRWADSNYGYTF. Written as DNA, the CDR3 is TGTGCCAGCAGCCCACGGTGGGCAGATTCTAACTATGGCTACACCTTC.

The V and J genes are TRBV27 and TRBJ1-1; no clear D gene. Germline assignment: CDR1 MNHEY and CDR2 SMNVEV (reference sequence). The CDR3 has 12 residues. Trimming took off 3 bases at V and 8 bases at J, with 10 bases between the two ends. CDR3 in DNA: TGTGCCAGCAGTTTTCGAGGCAGAGAAGCTTTCTTT. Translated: CASSFRGREAFF.

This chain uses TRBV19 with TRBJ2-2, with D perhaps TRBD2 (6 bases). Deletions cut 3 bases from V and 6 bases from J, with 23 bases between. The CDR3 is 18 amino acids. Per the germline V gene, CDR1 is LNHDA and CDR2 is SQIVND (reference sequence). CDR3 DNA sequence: TGTGCCAGTAGTATCTATACCGGCGGGACGGAAGCCCCCGGGGAGCTGTTTTTT. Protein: CASSIYTGGTEAPGELFF.

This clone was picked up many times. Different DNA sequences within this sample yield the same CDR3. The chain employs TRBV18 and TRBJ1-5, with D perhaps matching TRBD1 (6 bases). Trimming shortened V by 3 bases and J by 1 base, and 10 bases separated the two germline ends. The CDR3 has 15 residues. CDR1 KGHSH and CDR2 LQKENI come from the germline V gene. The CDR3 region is CASSPGQGSNQPQHF. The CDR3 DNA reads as TGTGCCAGCTCACCTGGGCAGGGGAGCAATCAGCCCCAGCATTTT.

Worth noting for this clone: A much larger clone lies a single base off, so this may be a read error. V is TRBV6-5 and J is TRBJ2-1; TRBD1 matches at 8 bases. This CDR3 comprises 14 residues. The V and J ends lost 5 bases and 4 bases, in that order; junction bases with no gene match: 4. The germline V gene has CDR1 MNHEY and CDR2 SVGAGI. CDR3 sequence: CASSPGTGYNEQFF. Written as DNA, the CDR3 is TGTGCCAGCAGTCCCGGGACAGGATACAATGAGCAGTTCTTC.

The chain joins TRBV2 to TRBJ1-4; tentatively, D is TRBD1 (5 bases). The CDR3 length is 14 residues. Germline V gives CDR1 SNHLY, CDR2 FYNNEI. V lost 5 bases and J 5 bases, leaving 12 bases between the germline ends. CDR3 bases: TGTGCCAGCAGTCGGGACTTGTTAAATGAAAAACTGTTTTTT. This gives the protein CASSRDLLNEKLFF.

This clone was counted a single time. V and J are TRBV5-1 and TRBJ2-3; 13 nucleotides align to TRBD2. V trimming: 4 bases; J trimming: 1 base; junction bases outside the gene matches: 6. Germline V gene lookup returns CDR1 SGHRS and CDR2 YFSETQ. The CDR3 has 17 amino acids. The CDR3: CASSESGTSGGTDTQYF. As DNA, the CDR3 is TGCGCCAGCAGCGAATCAGGGACTAGCGGGGGCACAGATACGCAGTATTTT.

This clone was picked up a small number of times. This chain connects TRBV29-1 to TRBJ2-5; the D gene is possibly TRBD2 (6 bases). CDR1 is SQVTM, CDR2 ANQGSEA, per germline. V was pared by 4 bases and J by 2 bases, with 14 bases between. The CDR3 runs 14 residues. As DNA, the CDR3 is TGCAGCGTTGTAGGAGGGATAGGGCAAGAGACCCAGTACTTC. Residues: CSVVGGIGQETQYF.

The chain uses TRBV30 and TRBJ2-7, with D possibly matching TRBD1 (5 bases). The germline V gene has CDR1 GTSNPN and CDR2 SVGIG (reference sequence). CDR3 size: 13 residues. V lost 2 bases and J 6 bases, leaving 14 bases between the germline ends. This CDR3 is CAWSSLTDGEQYF. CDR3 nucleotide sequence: TGTGCCTGGAGTTCTTTGACAGACGGCGAGCAGTACTTC.

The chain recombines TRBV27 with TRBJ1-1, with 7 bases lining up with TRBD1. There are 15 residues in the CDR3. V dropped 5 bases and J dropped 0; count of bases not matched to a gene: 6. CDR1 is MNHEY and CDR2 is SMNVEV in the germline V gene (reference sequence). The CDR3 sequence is CASSQGQTMNTEAFF. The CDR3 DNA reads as TGTGCCAGCAGTCAGGGACAGACAATGAACACTGAAGCTTTCTTT.

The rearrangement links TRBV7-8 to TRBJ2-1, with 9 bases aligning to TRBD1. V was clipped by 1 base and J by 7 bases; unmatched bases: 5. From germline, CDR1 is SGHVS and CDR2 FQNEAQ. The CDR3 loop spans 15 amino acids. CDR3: CASSLGGQGSNEQFF. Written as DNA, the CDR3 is TGTGCCAGCAGCTTAGGGGGACAGGGATCGAATGAGCAGTTCTTC.

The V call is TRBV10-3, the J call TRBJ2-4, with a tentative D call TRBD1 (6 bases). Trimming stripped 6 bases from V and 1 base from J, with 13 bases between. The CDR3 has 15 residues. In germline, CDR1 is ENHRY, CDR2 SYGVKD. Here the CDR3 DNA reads TGTGCCATCAGCAGGGGTTTATCCGCCAAAAACATTCAGTACTTC. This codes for CAISRGLSAKNIQYF.

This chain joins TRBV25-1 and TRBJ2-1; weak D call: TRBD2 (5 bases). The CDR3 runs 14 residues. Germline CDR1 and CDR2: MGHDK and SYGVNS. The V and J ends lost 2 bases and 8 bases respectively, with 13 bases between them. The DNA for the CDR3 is TGTGCCAGCAGTGAACGCGGGTTCGGTCATGAGCAGTTCTTC. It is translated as CASSERGFGHEQFF. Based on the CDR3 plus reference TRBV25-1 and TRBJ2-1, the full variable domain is EADIYQTPRYLVIGTGKKITLECSQTMGHDKMYWYQQDPGMELHLIHYSYGVNSTEKGDLSSESTVSRIRTEHFPLTLESARPSHTSQYLCASSERGFGHEQFFGPGTRLTVL.

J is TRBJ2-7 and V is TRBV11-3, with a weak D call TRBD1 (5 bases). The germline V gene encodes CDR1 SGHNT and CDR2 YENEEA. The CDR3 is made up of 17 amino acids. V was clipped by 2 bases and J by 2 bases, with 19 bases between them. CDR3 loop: CASSLIPPDSAPYEQYF. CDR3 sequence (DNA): TGTGCCAGCAGCTTAATACCACCCGACAGTGCTCCCTACGAGCAGTACTTC. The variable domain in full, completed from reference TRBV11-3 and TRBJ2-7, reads EAGVVQSPRYKIIEKKQPVAFWCNPISGHNTLYWYLQNLGQGPELLIRYENEEAVDDSQLPKDRFSAERLKGVDSTLKIQPAELGDSAVYLCASSLIPPDSAPYEQYFGPGTRLTVT.

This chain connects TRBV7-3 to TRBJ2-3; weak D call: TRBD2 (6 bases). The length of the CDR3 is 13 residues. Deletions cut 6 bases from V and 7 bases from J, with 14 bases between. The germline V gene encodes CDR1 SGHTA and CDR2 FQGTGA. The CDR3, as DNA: TGTGCCAGCAGGGGAACTAGCAGCCATACGCAGTATTTT. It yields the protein CASRGTSSHTQYF.

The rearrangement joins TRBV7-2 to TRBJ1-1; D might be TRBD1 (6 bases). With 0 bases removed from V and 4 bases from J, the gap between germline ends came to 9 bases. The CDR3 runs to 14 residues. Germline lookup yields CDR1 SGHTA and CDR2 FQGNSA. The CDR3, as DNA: TGTGCCAGCAGCTTAGCGAGGGGGGGCACTGAAGCTTTCTTT. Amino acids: CASSLARGGTEAFF.

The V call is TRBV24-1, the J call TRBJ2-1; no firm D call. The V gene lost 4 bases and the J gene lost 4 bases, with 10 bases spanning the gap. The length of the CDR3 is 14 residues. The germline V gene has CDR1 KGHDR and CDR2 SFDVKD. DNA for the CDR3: TGTGCCACCAGTGAAGGAAGGAGATACAATGAGCAGTTCTTC. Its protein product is CATSEGRRYNEQFF.

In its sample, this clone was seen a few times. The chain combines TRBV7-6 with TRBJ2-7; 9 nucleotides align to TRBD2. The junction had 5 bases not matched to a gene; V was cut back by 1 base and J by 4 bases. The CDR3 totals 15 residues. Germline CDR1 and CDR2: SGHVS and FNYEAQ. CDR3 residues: CASSLGSGSPYEQYF. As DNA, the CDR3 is TGTGCCAGCAGCTTAGGTAGCGGGAGCCCGTACGAGCAGTACTTC.

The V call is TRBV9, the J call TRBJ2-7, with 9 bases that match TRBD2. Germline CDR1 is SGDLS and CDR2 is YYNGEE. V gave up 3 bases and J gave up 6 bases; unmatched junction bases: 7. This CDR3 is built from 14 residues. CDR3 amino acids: CASSGLAGAGEQYF. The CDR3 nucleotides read TGTGCCAGCAGCGGGTTAGCGGGGGCGGGCGAGCAGTACTTC.

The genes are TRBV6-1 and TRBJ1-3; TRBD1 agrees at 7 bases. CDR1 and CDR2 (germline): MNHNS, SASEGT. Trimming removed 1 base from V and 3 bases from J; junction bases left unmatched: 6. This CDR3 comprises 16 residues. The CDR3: CASSEVQGGGGNTIYF. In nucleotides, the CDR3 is TGTGCCAGCAGTGAAGTTCAAGGGGGCGGTGGAAACACCATATATTTT.

CDR3 residues: CAIRDRGSNQPQHF. The CDR3 nucleotides read TGTGCCATCAGGGACAGGGGAAGCAATCAGCCCCAGCATTTT. The V call is TRBV10-3, the J call TRBJ1-5; 9 nucleotides align to TRBD1. Losses at the gene ends were 6 bases for V and 1 base for J; bases not matched to a gene: 1. Germline assignment: CDR1 ENHRY and CDR2 SYGVKD. The CDR3 sequence is 14 residues long.

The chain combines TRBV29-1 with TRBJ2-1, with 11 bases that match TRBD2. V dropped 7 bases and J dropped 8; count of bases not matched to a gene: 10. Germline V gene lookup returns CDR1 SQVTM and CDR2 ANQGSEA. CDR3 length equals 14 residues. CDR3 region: CSAEEASGRYEQFF. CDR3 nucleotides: TGCAGCGCAGAAGAGGCTAGCGGGAGGTATGAGCAGTTCTTC.

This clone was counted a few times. The CDR3 loop is CASSLNSGNSPLHF. CDR3 bases: TGCGCCAGCAGCTTAAACAGCGGCAATTCACCCCTCCACTTT. V and J are TRBV5-1 and TRBJ1-6; D call uncertain. Trimming shortened V by 2 bases and J by 7 bases, and 10 bases separated the two germline ends. The V gene's germline CDR1 is SGHRS and CDR2 YFSETQ. The CDR3 has 14 residues. Full variable domain (outside the CDR3, taken from reference TRBV5-1 and TRBJ1-6): KAGVTQTPRYLIKTRGQQVTLSCSPISGHRSVSWYQQTPGQGLQFLFEYFSETQRNKGNFPGRFSGRQFSNSRSEMNVSTLELGDSALYLCASSLNSGNSPLHFGNGTRLTVT.

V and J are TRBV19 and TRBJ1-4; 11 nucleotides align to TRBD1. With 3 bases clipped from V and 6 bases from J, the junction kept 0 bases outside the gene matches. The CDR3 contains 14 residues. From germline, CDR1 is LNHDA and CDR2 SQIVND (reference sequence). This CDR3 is CASSMGQGDEKLFF. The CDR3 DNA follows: TGTGCCAGTAGTATGGGACAGGGGGATGAAAAACTGTTTTTT.

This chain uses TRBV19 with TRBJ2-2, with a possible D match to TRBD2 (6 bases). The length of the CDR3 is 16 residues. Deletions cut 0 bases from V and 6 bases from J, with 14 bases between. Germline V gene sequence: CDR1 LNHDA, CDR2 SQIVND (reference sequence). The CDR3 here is CASSIDSFSGAGELFF. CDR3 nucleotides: TGTGCCAGTAGTATAGACAGCTTCTCGGGAGCCGGGGAGCTGTTTTTT.

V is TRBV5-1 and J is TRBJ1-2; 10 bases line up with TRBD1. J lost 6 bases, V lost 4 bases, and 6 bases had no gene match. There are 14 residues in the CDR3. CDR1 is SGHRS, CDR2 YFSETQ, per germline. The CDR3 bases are TGCGCCAGCAGCAGGGACAGGGGCGGGGATGGCTACACCTTC. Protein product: CASSRDRGGDGYTF.